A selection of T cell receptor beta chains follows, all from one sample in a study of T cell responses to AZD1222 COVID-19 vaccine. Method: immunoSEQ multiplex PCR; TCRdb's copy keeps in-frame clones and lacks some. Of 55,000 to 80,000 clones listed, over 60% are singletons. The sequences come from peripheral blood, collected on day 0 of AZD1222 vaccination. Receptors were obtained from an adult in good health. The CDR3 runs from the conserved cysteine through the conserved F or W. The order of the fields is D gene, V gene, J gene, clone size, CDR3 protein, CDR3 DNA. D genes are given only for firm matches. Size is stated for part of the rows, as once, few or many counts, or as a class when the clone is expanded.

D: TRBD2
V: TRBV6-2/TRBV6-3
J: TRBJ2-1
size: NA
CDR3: CASSSLAGGLNEQFF
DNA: TGTGCCAGCAGTTCGCTAGCGGGGGGGCTTAATGAGCAGTTCTTC

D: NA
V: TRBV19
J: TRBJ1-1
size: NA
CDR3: CASSSWGGGAFF
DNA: TGTGCCAGTAGTAGCTGGGGGGGTGGGGCTTTCTTT

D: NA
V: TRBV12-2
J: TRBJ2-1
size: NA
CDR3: CASRWDRLSSYNEQFF
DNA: TGTGCAAGTCGCTGGGACAGGCTCAGCTCCTACAATGAGCAGTTCTTC

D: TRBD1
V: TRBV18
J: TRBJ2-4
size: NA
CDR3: CASSVQGAKNIQYF
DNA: TGTGCCAGCTCAGTACAGGGGGCCAAAAACATTCAGTACTTC

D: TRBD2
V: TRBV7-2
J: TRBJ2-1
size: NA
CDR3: CASSLVGGSPFF
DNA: TGTGCCAGCAGCTTAGTTGGCGGGAGTCCGTTCTTC

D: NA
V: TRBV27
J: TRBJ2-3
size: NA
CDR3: CASSPQGWGTDTQYF
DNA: TGTGCCAGCAGCCCCCAGGGTTGGGGCACAGATACGCAGTATTTT

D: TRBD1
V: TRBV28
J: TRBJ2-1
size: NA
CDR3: CASSLYRGYNEQFF
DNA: TGTGCCAGCAGTTTATACAGGGGTTACAATGAGCAGTTCTTC

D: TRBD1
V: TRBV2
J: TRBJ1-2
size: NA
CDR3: CASSGARGRYGYTF
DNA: TGTGCCAGCAGTGGCGCCAGGGGGCGTTATGGCTACACCTTC

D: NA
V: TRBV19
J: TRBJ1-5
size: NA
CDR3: CAGRDGNSNQPQHF
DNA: TGTGCCGGTAGGGACGGTAATAGCAATCAGCCCCAGCATTTT

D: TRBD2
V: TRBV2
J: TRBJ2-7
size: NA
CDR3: CASSLAGASYEQYF
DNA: TGTGCCAGCAGTTTAGCGGGGGCCTCCTACGAGCAGTACTTC

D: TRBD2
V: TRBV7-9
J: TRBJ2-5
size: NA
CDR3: CASSLPGTSIETQYF
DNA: TGTGCCAGCAGCCTTCCCGGGACTAGTATTGAGACCCAGTACTTC

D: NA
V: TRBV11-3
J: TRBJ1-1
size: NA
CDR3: CASSLVTDTEAFF
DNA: TGTGCCAGCAGCTTAGTAACAGACACTGAAGCTTTCTTT

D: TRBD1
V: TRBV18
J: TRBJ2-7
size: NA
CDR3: CASSPSTGDEQYF
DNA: TGTGCCAGCTCACCATCGACAGGGGACGAGCAGTACTTC

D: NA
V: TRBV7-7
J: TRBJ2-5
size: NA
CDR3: CASKSEGREETQYF
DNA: TGTGCCAGCAAGTCGGAGGGCAGGGAAGAGACCCAGTACTTC

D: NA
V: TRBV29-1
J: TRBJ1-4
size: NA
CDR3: CSVDSGTPFGSNEKLFF
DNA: TGCAGCGTTGATAGCGGGACTCCATTTGGGAGTAATGAAAAACTGTTTTTT

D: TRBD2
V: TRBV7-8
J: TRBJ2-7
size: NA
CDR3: CASSPGLAGGMVYEQYF
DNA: TGTGCCAGCAGCCCGGGACTAGCGGGAGGCATGGTCTACGAGCAGTACTTC

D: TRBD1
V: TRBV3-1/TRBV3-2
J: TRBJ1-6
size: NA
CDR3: CASSLRQGQNSPLHF
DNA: TGTGCCAGCAGCCTGCGACAGGGACAAAATTCACCCCTCCACTTT

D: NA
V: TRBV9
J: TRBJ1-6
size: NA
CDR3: CASSVVGVNSPLHF
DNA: TGTGCCAGCAGCGTAGTAGGAGTGAATTCACCCCTCCACTTT

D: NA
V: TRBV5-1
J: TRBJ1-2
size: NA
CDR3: CASSLGVLYGYTF
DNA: TGCGCCAGCAGCTTGGGGGTCCTCTATGGCTACACCTTC

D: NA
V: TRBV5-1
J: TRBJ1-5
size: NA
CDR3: CASSLAEEGPQPQHF
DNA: TGCGCCAGCAGCTTGGCCGAGGAGGGTCCCCAGCCCCAGCATTTT

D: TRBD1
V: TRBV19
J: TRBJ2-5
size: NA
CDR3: CASGTGERETQYF
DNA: TGTGCCAGTGGGACAGGTGAACGAGAGACCCAGTACTTC

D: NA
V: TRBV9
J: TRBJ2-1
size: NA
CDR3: CASSVEYSSYNEQFF
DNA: TGTGCCAGCAGCGTAGAATATAGCTCCTACAATGAGCAGTTCTTC

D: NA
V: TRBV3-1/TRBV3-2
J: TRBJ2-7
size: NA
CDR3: CASSQGGGQKYF
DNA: TGTGCCAGCAGCCAAGGCGGGGGCCAGAAGTACTTC

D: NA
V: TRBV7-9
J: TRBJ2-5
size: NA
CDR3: CASSLSQGAFGETQYF
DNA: TGTGCCAGCAGCTTATCCCAGGGAGCCTTTGGGGAGACCCAGTACTTC

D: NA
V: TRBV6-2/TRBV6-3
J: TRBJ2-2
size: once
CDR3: CASSYSRGATGELFF
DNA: TGTGCCAGCAGTTACTCGAGAGGGGCCACCGGGGAGCTGTTTTTT

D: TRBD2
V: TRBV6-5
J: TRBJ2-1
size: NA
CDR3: CATETSGGGNEQFF
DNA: TGTGCCACCGAGACTAGCGGGGGGGGCAATGAGCAGTTCTTC

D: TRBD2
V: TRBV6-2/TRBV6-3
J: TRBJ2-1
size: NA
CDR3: CASSSAGGHYNEQFF
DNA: TGTGCCAGCAGTTCAGCGGGGGGGCACTACAATGAGCAGTTCTTC

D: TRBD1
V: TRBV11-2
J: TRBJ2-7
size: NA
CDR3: CASSSSPGQGSDYEQYF
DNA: TGTGCCAGCAGCTCCTCCCCTGGACAGGGGAGTGACTACGAGCAGTACTTC

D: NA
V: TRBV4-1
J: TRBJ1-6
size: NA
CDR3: CASSERDGYNSPLHF
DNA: TGCGCCAGCAGTGAGAGGGATGGTTATAATTCACCCCTCCACTTT

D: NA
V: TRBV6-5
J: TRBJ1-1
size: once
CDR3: CASSYVQNTEAFF
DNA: TGTGCCAGCAGTTACGTGCAGAACACTGAAGCTTTCTTT

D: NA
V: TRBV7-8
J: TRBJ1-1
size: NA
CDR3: CASSLKPGLNTEAFF
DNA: TGTGCCAGCAGCTTAAAGCCGGGCCTGAACACTGAAGCTTTCTTT

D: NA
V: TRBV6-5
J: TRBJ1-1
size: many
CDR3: CASSYSLAEPNTEAFF
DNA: TGTGCCAGCAGTTACTCCCTAGCAGAACCGAACACTGAAGCTTTCTTT

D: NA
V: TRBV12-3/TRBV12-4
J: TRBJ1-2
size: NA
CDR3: CASIRGDYGYTF
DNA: TGTGCCAGCATCCGAGGGGACTATGGCTACACCTTC

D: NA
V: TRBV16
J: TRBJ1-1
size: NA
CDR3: CASSPTQGIGTEAFF
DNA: TGTGCCAGCAGCCCTACTCAGGGGATTGGCACTGAAGCTTTCTTT

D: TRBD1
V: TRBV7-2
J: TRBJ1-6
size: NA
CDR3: CASSLADRAGSYNSPLHF
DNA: TGTGCCAGCAGCTTAGCGGACAGGGCCGGGTCCTATAATTCACCCCTCCACTTT

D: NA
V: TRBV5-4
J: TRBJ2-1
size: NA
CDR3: CASSLDRGSYNEQFF
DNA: TGTGCCAGCAGCTTGGACCGTGGATCCTACAATGAGCAGTTCTTC

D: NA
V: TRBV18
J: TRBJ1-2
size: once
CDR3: CASSDNRDGLYGYTF
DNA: TGTGCCAGCTCAGATAACCGGGACGGGCTCTATGGCTACACCTTC

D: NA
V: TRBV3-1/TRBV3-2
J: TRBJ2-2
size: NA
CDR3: CASRGVGGPLTGELFF
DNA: TGTGCCAGCAGAGGGGTCGGGGGGCCGCTCACCGGGGAGCTGTTTTTT

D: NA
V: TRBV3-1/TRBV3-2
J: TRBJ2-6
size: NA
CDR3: CASSQWGSGANVLTF
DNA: TGTGCCAGCAGCCAGTGGGGCTCTGGGGCCAACGTCCTGACTTTC

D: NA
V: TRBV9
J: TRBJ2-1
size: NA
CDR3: CASSVEHYNEQFF
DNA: TGTGCCAGCAGCGTAGAACATTACAATGAGCAGTTCTTC

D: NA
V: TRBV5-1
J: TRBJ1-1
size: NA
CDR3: CASSPGTPNTEAFF
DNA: TGCGCCAGCAGCCCCGGGACTCCGAACACTGAAGCTTTCTTT

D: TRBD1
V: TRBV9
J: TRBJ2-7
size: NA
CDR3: CASSIAGGEEQYF
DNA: TGTGCCAGCAGCATCGCAGGGGGCGAAGAGCAGTACTTC

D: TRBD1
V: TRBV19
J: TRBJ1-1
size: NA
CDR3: CAIYRQGGTEAFF
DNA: TGTGCCATCTACAGACAGGGTGGGACTGAAGCTTTCTTT

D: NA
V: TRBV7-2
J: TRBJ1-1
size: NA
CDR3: CASSRDGPAFF
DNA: TGTGCCAGCAGCAGGGATGGTCCAGCTTTCTTT

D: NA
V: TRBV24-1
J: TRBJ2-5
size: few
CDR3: CATAGGGEGPSQYF
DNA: TGTGCCACCGCCGGGGGAGGTGAGGGCCCGTCGCAGTACTTC

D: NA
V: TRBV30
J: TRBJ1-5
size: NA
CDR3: CAWSVQTGRGPQHF
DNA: TGTGCCTGGAGTGTACAAACAGGGAGAGGGCCCCAGCATTTT

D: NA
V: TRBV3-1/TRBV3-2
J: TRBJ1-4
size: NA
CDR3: CASSAQRGGEKLFF
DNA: TGTGCCAGCAGCGCCCAGCGGGGAGGTGAAAAACTGTTTTTT

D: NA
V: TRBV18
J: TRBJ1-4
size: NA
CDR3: CASSPEGLEKLFF
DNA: TGTGCCAGCTCACCAGAAGGGCTAGAAAAACTGTTTTTT

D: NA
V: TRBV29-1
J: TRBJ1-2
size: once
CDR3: CSVVVGGPYGYTF
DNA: TGCAGCGTTGTCGTGGGGGGCCCCTATGGCTACACCTTC

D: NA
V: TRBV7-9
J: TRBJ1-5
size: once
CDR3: CASSYTGNQPQHF
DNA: TGTGCCAGCAGCTATACAGGGAATCAGCCCCAGCATTTT

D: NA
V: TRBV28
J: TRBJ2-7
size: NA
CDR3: CASSFSGAPYEQYF
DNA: TGTGCCAGCAGTTTCTCGGGGGCCCCCTACGAGCAGTACTTC

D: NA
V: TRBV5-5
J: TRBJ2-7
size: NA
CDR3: CASSLAGTVSSYEQYF
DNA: TGTGCCAGCAGCTTGGCCGGGACGGTAAGCTCCTACGAGCAGTACTTC

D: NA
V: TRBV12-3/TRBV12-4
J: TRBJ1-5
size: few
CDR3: CASRMREGQPQHF
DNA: TGTGCCAGCAGGATGAGGGAGGGTCAGCCCCAGCATTTT

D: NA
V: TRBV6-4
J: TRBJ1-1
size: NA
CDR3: CASSVTDSHTEAFF
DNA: TGTGCCAGCAGTGTGACAGACTCTCACACTGAAGCTTTCTTT

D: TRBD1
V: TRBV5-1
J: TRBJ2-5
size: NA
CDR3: CASSLVRTGKETQYF
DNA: TGCGCCAGCAGCCTGGTGAGGACAGGGAAAGAGACCCAGTACTTC

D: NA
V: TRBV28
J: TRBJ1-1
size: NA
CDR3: CASSQGGGSNTEAFF
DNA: TGTGCCAGCAGTCAAGGGGGGGGATCGAACACTGAAGCTTTCTTT

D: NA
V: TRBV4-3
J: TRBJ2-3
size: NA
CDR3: CASSQEGYTDTQYF
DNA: TGCGCCAGCAGCCAGGAGGGATACACAGATACGCAGTATTTT